The source of this T cell receptor (beta chain) is a study of shared clonotypes between healthy human individuals. Whole-study results and caveats: A generally larger estimated richness was seen in naive subsets than in memory subsets.

Points on this clone: Its antigen is as yet unknown.

In the naive CD8 group, cells lacked CD45RO and were positively selected for CCR7, so terminally differentiated effector memory CD45RA+ cells were left out. With 6 bases clipped from V and 4 bases from J, the junction kept 8 bases outside the gene matches. CDR3 length: 14 amino acids. Per the germline V gene, CDR1 is MDHEN and CDR2 is SYDVKM. Every subset had its genomic DNA shared out evenly among several immunoSEQ plates. Only in-frame clones appear in the TCRdb table, and some are missing; sequencing was by immunoSEQ multiplex PCR. This table has around 1.9 million clones, roughly 91% appearing once.

This clonotype was sampled from a man aged 18-30 years in good health. Some clones in this sample may be carry-over from other donors' samples. The chain recombines TRBV28 with TRBJ1-2; 7 bases fit TRBD1. The specimen was naive CD8+ T cells from PBMCs. The DNA of the CDR3 is TGTGCCAGCAGACCGACAGGGTCGGGCTATGGCTACACCTTC. Translating it yields CASRPTGSGYGYTF.